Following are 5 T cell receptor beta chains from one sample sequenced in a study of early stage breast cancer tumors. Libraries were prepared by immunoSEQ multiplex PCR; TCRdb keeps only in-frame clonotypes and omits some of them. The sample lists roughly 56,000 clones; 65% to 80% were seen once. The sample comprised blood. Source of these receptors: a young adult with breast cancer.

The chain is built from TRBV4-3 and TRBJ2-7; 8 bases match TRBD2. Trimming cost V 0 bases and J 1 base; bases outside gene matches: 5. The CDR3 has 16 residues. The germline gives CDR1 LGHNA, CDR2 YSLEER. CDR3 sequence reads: CASSQEARGGSYEQYF. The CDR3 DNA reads TGCGCCAGCAGCCAAGAGGCCCGGGGGGGATCCTACGAGCAGTACTTC.

CDR3: CASSIKNTEAFF. In DNA, the CDR3 is TGTGCCAGTAGTATCAAAAACACTGAAGCTTTCTTT. V is TRBV19 and J is TRBJ1-1; D is ambiguous. V lost 3 bases and J 2 bases, leaving 4 bases between the germline ends. Per germline, CDR1 LNHDA and CDR2 SQIVND (reference sequence). The CDR3 has 12 residues. Full variable domain (remainder filled in from reference TRBV19 and TRBJ1-1): DGGITQSPKYLFRKEGQNVTLSCEQNLNHDAMYWYRQDPGQGLRLIYYSQIVNDFQKGDIAEGYSVSREKKESFPLTVTSAQKNPTAFYLCASSIKNTEAFFGQGTRLTVV.

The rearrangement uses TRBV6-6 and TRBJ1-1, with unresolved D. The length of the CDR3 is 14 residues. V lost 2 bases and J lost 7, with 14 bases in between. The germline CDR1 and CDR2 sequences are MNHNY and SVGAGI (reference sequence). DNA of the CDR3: TGTGCCAGCAGTTACCTGACCGACGGGATTGAAGCTTTCTTT. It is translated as CASSYLTDGIEAFF.

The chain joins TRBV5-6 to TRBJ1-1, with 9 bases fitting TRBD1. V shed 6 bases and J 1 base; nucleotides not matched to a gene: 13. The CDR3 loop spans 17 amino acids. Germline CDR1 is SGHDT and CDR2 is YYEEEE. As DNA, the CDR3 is TGTGCCAGCATCCTATTGGGACAGGGCGGGGGGAACACTGAAGCTTTCTTT. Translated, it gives CASILLGQGGGNTEAFF.

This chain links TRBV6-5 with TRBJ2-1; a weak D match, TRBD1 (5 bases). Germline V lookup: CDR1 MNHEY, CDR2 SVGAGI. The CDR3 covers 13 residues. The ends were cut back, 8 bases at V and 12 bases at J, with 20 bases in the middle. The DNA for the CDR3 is TGTGCCAGCGGCGCCCCTGGGGCCCCGGGGCAGTTCTTC. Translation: CASGAPGAPGQFF.